Following are 3 T cell receptor beta chains from one sample sequenced in a study of chemoradiotherapy in HPV16-positive cancers. Data came from immunoSEQ multiplex PCR; TCRdb stores just in-frame clones and leaves some out. The sample lists 10,000 to 14,000 clones, approximately 90% occurring once. The sequences come from blood, collected from a patient who underwent chemoradiotherapy. The receptors derive from a human donor with HPV-associated anogenital cancer.

The chain links TRBV5-1 to TRBJ1-6; D is unresolved. This CDR3 is built from 15 residues. CDR1 and CDR2 from the germline V gene are SGHRS and YFSETQ. Trimming took off 3 bases at V and 7 bases at J, with 14 bases between the two ends. The CDR3 region is CASSYYGPSNSPLHF. The DNA for the CDR3 is TGCGCCAGCAGCTACTACGGGCCGAGCAATTCACCCCTCCACTTT.

A few counts support this clone. The chain uses TRBV5-1 and TRBJ2-5, with no clear D. This CDR3 spans 13 amino acids. Germline V gene lookup returns CDR1 SGHRS and CDR2 YFSETQ. The germline V and J ends were trimmed by 4 bases and 2 bases, with 9 bases remaining between them. This CDR3 is CASSPLGQETQYF. In nucleotides, the CDR3 is TGCGCCAGCAGCCCTTTAGGGCAAGAGACCCAGTACTTC.

The V call is TRBV7-8, the J call TRBJ1-6, with 8 bases fitting TRBD1. CDR1 is SGHVS, CDR2 FQNEAQ, per germline. The CDR3 totals 15 residues. V trimming: 1 base; J trimming: 9 bases; junction bases outside the gene matches: 5. The CDR3 nucleotides are TGTGCCAGCAGCTTAGATTGGCAGGGGGCTTCACCCCTCCACTTT. It encodes CASSLDWQGASPLHF.